This entry is about one TCR beta chain. Measured with immunoSEQ multiplex PCR; TCRdb has only the in-frame clones, and not every one. The sample holds around 2.5 million clones, 93% seen once. This record comes from a study of shared clonotypes between healthy human individuals. The length of the CDR3 is 11 residues. Germline CDR1 and CDR2: DFQATT and SNEGSKA (reference sequence). Trimming stripped 3 bases from V and 6 bases from J, with 7 bases between. Sequences were obtained from naive CD4+ T cells from PBMCs. Subset: CD45RA+ positively selected. This clonotype originated in a young man in good health. Some clones in this sample may be carry-over from other donors' samples. The chain carries TRBV20-1 and TRBJ2-3; D is undetermined. CDR3 bases: TGCAGTGCTAGCGGGTGGGATACGCAGTATTTT. It is translated as CSASGWDTQYF.